This TCR beta chain stems from a study of cytomegalovirus exposure and HLA in healthy donors (dated by TCRdb to 2016 to 2017). With regard to the full study: An earlier analysis of 587 of the donors reported about 250 Gb of sequence data and some 100 million unique TCR beta sequences from around 200 million T cells. HLA typing included class I and class II loci at four-digit resolution. To predict cytomegalovirus infection status, the study brought together high-throughput TCR immunosequencing, statistical association of individual TCRs with disease status, and machine learning. Alongside the repertoire data, information on donor age, sex, ethnicity and CMV serostatus was compiled. Roughly 300 gigabases of sequencing data and approximately 84 million unique TCR sequences were included in an early release covering roughly 600 HLA-typed donors. An earlier analysis of roughly 580 of the donors used high-throughput TCR beta sequencing to judge whether each TCR beta V gene segment behaved as functional or pseudogenic. Of the roughly 400 genotyped donors, roughly 80% were placed in the genetic ancestry cluster associated with self-reported Caucasian donors. The study used immunosequencing to profile the T cell repertoires of 666 subjects and linked those repertoires to cytomegalovirus serostatus. The study was designed to test whether signatures of past pathogen exposure could be identified by cataloging public T cell receptors. Among a few hundred genotyped donors of the cohort, an average of around 240,000 unique TCR beta nucleotide sequences were sequenced per donor, roughly 20% of them non-productive. All discovery cohort repertoires had been generated on a single sequencing platform. Besides the first cohort of 666 subjects, a separate validation cohort made up of 120 or so different subjects was used. Typing coverage varied by locus: about 629-630 donors for A, B, C, DRB1 and DQB1; approximately 560 for DQA1; more than 600 for DPA1; approximately 450 for DPB1. To study patterns of TCR occurrence, a later analysis re-analyzed previously published TCR beta repertoires from around 700 donors and added high-resolution HLA genotyping. Rather than using new phenotypic data, the later analysis identified candidate immune exposures from TCR beta sequences and from how often those sequences occurred across donors. Four to six DR-DQ haplotypes were handled as single units for association and clustering because linkage in the cohort was strong. Genome-wide SNP genotypes for about 65% of the roughly 700 donors were used in a later genetic analysis, which treated that subset as a discovery cohort.

Relative to germline, V is missing 3 bases and J is missing 8 bases, with 10 bases of the junction outside any gene match. From a lookup of the germline V gene, CDR1 and CDR2 are MDHEN and SYDVKM. The CDR3, from cysteine to phenylalanine, totals 15 residues. The DNA shown is the 45-base CDR3, in frame from base 1. In total, roughly 670 healthy bone marrow donors made up the cohort. All cohort members were sampled while nominally healthy, although unrecorded immune exposures were likely present. The donor tested CMV seronegative and was one of the 352 seronegative cohort members. Each donor provided a peripheral blood sample, and peripheral blood mononuclear cells were used for TCR beta sequencing. Genomic DNA was extracted from the blood cell samples with the Qiagen DNeasy Blood Extraction Kit. The library relied on the immunoSEQ multiplex PCR assay. The multiplex PCR relied on a mix of 60 forward primers for TCR Vbeta segments and 13 reverse primers for TCR Jbeta segments. The CDR3 region of rearranged TCR beta genes was amplified from genomic DNA by a multiplex PCR assay. Amplified TCR beta libraries were sequenced as 87-base-pair reads on the Illumina HiSeq System. Under the source paper's analysis protocol: In a later analysis, approximately 74 million unique TCR beta chains were counted across the 650 to 750 repertoires, and about 10 million of these chains were shared by at least two donors. Raw reads were error-corrected and collapsed into unique sequences by a nearest-neighbor algorithm in which closely related sequences were merged to remove PCR and sequencing errors. V, D and J gene segments were assigned by aligning CDR3 sequences to IMGT reference sequences. For a sequence to be retained, a match of at least six nucleotides to both a V gene segment and a J gene segment was required. A rearrangement counted as productive if the CDR3 had no stop codons and remained in frame with V and J, and every other rearrangement counted as non-productive. Following IMGT convention, CDR3 was defined as the stretch from the second conserved V-encoded cysteine up to the conserved J-encoded phenylalanine. Sequences without an unambiguous match to a single V gene segment were excluded from the earlier analysis of about 630 of the donors. An earlier analysis of fewer than 750 of the donors classified V segments as functional when productive rearrangements were above 56.7% and as segregating when the standard deviation between donors was above 5%. To diagnose cytomegalovirus status from the catalog of TCR beta chain sequences, a statistical classification framework was built. In a later analysis, V and J genes were assigned by comparing TCR nucleotide sequences against IMGT/GENE-DB human TR gene sequences. In a later analysis, CDR3 sequences and most-parsimonious VDJ recombination scenarios were assigned using the TCRdist pipeline. In a later analysis, each TCR beta chain was defined by its CDR3 amino acid sequence together with its V-gene family, and reads lacking a unique V-gene family were excluded. A later analysis removed several hundred highly shared, low-generation-probability nucleotide sequences to deal with suspected cross-contamination and a sequencing artifact. A later analysis calculated a clonal expansion index for each public chain from normalized within-repertoire ranks of inferred template counts. Generation probabilities in a later analysis came from a VDJ recombination model fitted to out-of-frame rearrangements, and those results were checked against IGoR. A later analysis scored TCR-TCR, TCR-HLA and TCR-CMV co-occurrence with hypergeometric tests, applying a repertoire-size bias correction to TCR pairs. False discovery rates were estimated in a later analysis by permuting HLA or CMV assignments 20 times. A later analysis grouped co-occurring TCRs with DBSCAN, adding TCRdist sequence similarity when clustering within HLA-allele-positive subsets. For co-occurrence clustering, repertoires with fewer than 30,000 or more than 120,000 public chains were excluded, along with several repertoires with anomalous nucleotide sharing. In TCRdb, the immuneACCESS table is reduced to in-frame sequences with V and J assigned. These tables do not hold every clone; where another copy was compared, an unresolved V gene accounts for under half, and the others remain unexplained. V and J calls and clone size are as listed in that table; D and trimming were resolved from the DNA. The table for this sample lists about 64,000 clones; about 85% of them were counted only once. The ten largest make up around 10% of the sample.

On the study overall, not on this receptor specifically: Assigning TCR associations to individual alleles was difficult when HLA alleles, especially DR and DQ, strongly co-occurred. A few of the identified cytomegalovirus-associated TCR beta chains were confirmed in vitro to be specific for cytomegalovirus antigens. Most TCR sequences were observed very rarely across donors, whereas some public TCRs were present in many individuals. Broadly in line with IMGT annotations, most TCR beta V segments showed up in productive rearrangements about 87% or about 30% of the time in an earlier analysis of roughly 590 of the donors. Presence/absence analyses assumed roughly uniform sequencing depth across donors, an assumption that may not hold. In both the original and validation cohorts, the classifier was reported to diagnose cytomegalovirus status with high specificity and sensitivity. The cohort was sequenced for TCR beta chains only, and without alpha or paired-chain data the features that could be detected were limited. Because some donors lacked HLA typing at each locus, the association tests relied only on the typed subset. A later analysis associated 16,951 TCR beta sequences with specific HLA alleles at a false discovery rate of 0.05. The study listed 150 to 200 TCR beta chains as associated with cytomegalovirus. A later analysis found that TCR association rates varied across HLA loci, with DRB1 alleles showing the most associated TCRs and HLA-C alleles the fewest. Compared with equally common non-associated chains, HLA-associated TCR beta chains in a later analysis were more clonally expanded and had lower generation probabilities. A later genetic analysis reported fewer N-insertions in productive TCRs among donors in an Asian-associated ancestry cluster than the approximately 700-donor mean. An association between a missense DCLRE1C variant and V-gene and J-gene trimming of TCR beta chains was found in a later genetic analysis and replicated in an independent cohort. A further reported finding was that TCR beta sequences accurately predicted the HLA-A and HLA-B alleles for most subjects in the first cohort. Correlated functional status among segregating V segments might reflect linkage disequilibrium, but an unknown experimental factor could not be ruled out. The sequencing pipeline was judged likely to have produced a cluster of highly shared sequence variants as a technical artifact. The only immune exposure information available for the cohort was CMV serostatus. In a later analysis, most CMV-associated TCR beta chains were found to appear HLA-restricted, with HLA associations seemingly driven largely by CMV exposure. The earlier analysis of some 560 of the donors excluded roughly 17 rarely observed V segments, including chromosome 9 orphons, because counts were too low. Some IMGT-functional V segments, including TRBV6-2 and TRBV6-3, could not be told apart with the 87-base-pair reads, so those segments were excluded. The authors suggested that the approach could potentially be generalized to other disease states and immunological phenotypes. A later analysis reported that several top co-occurrence clusters appeared linked to parvovirus B19, influenza, CMV and Epstein-Barr virus.

A word on this clone: Its antigen has not been determined. The sample holds no much larger clone one base away, and base qualities are not on file.

Sequencing used PBMCs. In this chain, TRBV28 is recombined with TRBJ2-1, and TRBD2 aligns with 7 junction nucleotides. The receptor was derived from a female donor in good health and CMV-seronegative. The CDR3: CASSFLGERDYEQFF. In nucleotide form, the sequence is TGTGCCAGCAGTTTCTTAGGGGAGCGGGACTATGAGCAGTTCTTC. When the CDR3 is completed using the reference TRBV28 and TRBJ2-1 genes on either side, the full variable domain is DVKVTQSSRYLVKRTGEKVFLECVQDMDHENMFWYRQDPGLGLRLIYFSYDVKMKEKGDIPEGYSVSREKKERFSLILESASTNQTSMYLCASSFLGERDYEQFFGPGTRLTVL.